These 19 T cell receptor beta chains share one sample of origin, sequenced in a study of monozygotic twins with cystic fibrosis. Using immunoSEQ multiplex PCR, the repertoire was profiled, and TCRdb retains in-frame clones only, with some absent. Counted here are about 22,000 clones, about 87% occurring once; the ten biggest clones make up roughly 1.2%. The sample taken for sequencing was blood. These receptor sequences come from a woman under 40 with cystic fibrosis.

The V and J genes are TRBV5-4 and TRBJ2-7; the D gene is possibly TRBD2 (6 bases). The CDR3 loop spans 12 amino acids. Trimming pared 1 base from V and 7 bases from J, leaving 9 bases between. From germline, CDR1 is SGHNT and CDR2 YYREEE (reference sequence). The CDR3 is CASSLTAGEQYF. The CDR3 DNA reads TGTGCCAGCAGCTTGACGGCGGGGGAGCAGTACTTC.

The genes are TRBV28 and TRBJ2-3; D is uncertain. This CDR3 is built from 12 residues. Trimming took 4 bases from V and 3 from J, leaving 5 bases between them. Germline CDR1 reads MDHEN; CDR2 reads SYDVKM. The CDR3 coding sequence is TGTGCCAGCAGTTCCCGGACAGATACGCAGTATTTT. Amino acid sequence: CASSSRTDTQYF.

The rearrangement links TRBV7-8 to TRBJ1-6; a possible D gene is TRBD1 (5 bases). There are 15 residues in the CDR3. V gave up 0 bases and J gave up 6 bases, with 9 bases separating them. The germline V gene encodes CDR1 SGHVS and CDR2 FQNEAQ. CDR3 protein: CASSLARGFNSPLHF. The CDR3 nucleotides read TGTGCCAGCAGCTTAGCGCGGGGGTTTAATTCACCCCTCCACTTT. Full variable domain (missing parts from reference TRBV7-8 and TRBJ1-6): GAGVSQSPRYKVAKRGQDVALRCDPISGHVSLFWYQQALGQGPEFLTYFQNEAQLDKSGLPSDRFFAERPEGSVSTLKIQRTQQEDSAVYLCASSLARGFNSPLHFGNGTRLTVT.

The rearrangement joins TRBV5-1 to TRBJ1-1; D call uncertain. The germline V and J ends were trimmed by 4 bases and 1 base, with 8 bases remaining between them. The length of the CDR3 is 13 residues. Germline assignment: CDR1 SGHRS and CDR2 YFSETQ. The CDR3 reads CASSPLGNTEAFF. The CDR3 DNA is TGCGCCAGCAGCCCGCTAGGGAACACTGAAGCTTTCTTT.

This rearrangement joins TRBV2 to TRBJ1-3, with D uncertain. The CDR3 loop spans 13 amino acids. V lost 5 bases, J lost 1 base, and 6 bases lay in between. The germline CDR1 and CDR2 sequences are SNHLY and FYNNEI. The CDR3 region is CASSLDSGNTIYF. CDR3 nucleotide sequence: TGTGCCAGCAGTCTAGATTCTGGAAACACCATATATTTT. Full variable domain (rest looked up from reference TRBV2 and TRBJ1-3): EPEVTQTPSHQVTQMGQEVILRCVPISNHLYFYWYRQILGQKVEFLVSFYNNEISEKSEIFDDQFSVERPDGSNFTLKIRSTKLEDSAMYFCASSLDSGNTIYFGEGSWLTVV.

The rearrangement joins TRBV13 to TRBJ1-1; 9 bases map to TRBD1. The CDR3 is 15 amino acids. Losses at the gene ends were 5 bases for V and 0 bases for J; bases not matched to a gene: 4. Germline V CDR1 and CDR2: PRHDT, FYEKMQ (reference sequence). CDR3 coding DNA: TGTGCCAGCAGCCCTCGGGACAGGGTGAACACTGAAGCTTTCTTT. Amino acids: CASSPRDRVNTEAFF.

This sequence joins TRBV9 and TRBJ2-5, with 7 bases matching TRBD2. Germline V gives CDR1 SGDLS, CDR2 YYNGEE. The CDR3 is made up of 13 amino acids. With 4 bases clipped from V and 4 bases from J, the junction kept 4 bases outside the gene matches. The CDR3 DNA reads as TGTGCCAGCAGCCTTTGGGGGGGAGAGACCCAGTACTTC. Protein product: CASSLWGGETQYF.

The gene calls are TRBV4-3 and TRBJ2-1, with 7 bases lining up with TRBD2. Germline-derived CDR1 and CDR2 are LGHNA and YSLEER. The V and J ends lost 6 bases and 7 bases, in that order; junction bases with no gene match: 12. This CDR3 has 15 amino acids. CDR3 coding DNA: TGCGCCAGCAGACTCCAAGCGGGGCACCTGAATGAGCAGTTCTTC. Its protein is CASRLQAGHLNEQFF.

The V and J genes are TRBV10-1 and TRBJ2-2; the D gene is possibly TRBD2 (6 bases). Per the germline V gene, CDR1 is WNHNN and CDR2 is SYGVQD (reference sequence). With 3 bases removed from V and 3 bases from J, the gap between germline ends came to 8 bases. CDR3 length: 14 amino acids. CDR3 DNA sequence: TGCGCCAGCAGTGACGGGGGTTACACCGGGGAGCTGTTTTTT. Translated: CASSDGGYTGELFF.

The chain has TRBV13 and TRBJ1-2; tentatively, D is TRBD1 (6 bases). The CDR3 is made up of 15 amino acids. Germline-derived CDR1 and CDR2 are PRHDT and FYEKMQ (reference sequence). Deletions cut 0 bases from V and 2 bases from J, with 10 bases between. In nucleotides, the CDR3 is TGTGCCAGCAGCTTAGGTCCAGGGGAGAACTATGGCTACACCTTC. This encodes CASSLGPGENYGYTF.

The chain joins TRBV6-1 to TRBJ1-4; 12 bases line up with TRBD1. CDR1 and CDR2 (germline): MNHNS, SASEGT. The length of the CDR3 is 14 residues. J was trimmed by 7 bases and V by 7 bases; bases with no gene match: 4. This CDR3 reads CASTGDRGLEKLFF. CDR3 in DNA: TGTGCCAGCACTGGGGACAGGGGGCTTGAAAAACTGTTTTTT.

The rearrangement uses TRBV4-3 and TRBJ1-5, with D perhaps matching TRBD1 (6 bases). This CDR3 spans 15 amino acids. Between the trimmed V and J ends, which lost 1 base and 7 bases, there was a span of 14 bases. CDR1 is LGHNA and CDR2 is YSLEER in the germline V gene. Written as DNA, the CDR3 is TGCGCCAGCAGCCAAGTGGGGGGGGCTCGACAGCCCCAGCATTTT. Translated, it gives CASSQVGGARQPQHF.

The chain is built from TRBV9 and TRBJ1-4, with unresolved D. Germline V lookup: CDR1 SGDLS, CDR2 YYNGEE. Trimming took 5 bases from V and 10 from J, leaving 18 bases between them. The CDR3 sequence is 14 residues long. CDR3 coding DNA: TGTGCCAGCAGGAGTGACTTGCGTCTGGGAAAACTGTTTTTT. Translated: CASRSDLRLGKLFF.

This clone showed up just a few times. The chain carries TRBV11-2 and TRBJ1-2; D gene ambiguous. This CDR3 contains 13 residues. Trimming removed 5 bases from V and 0 bases from J, with 7 bases in between. Germline CDR1 is SGHAT and CDR2 is FQNNGV. The CDR3 reads CASSPDTNYGYTF. CDR3 DNA: TGTGCCAGCAGCCCCGACACTAACTATGGCTACACCTTC.

The chain carries TRBV30 and TRBJ2-2; D is possibly TRBD1 or TRBD2 (6 bases each). The CDR3 is 18 residues long. CDR1 GTSNPN and CDR2 SVGIG come from the germline V gene (reference sequence). The ends were cut back, 4 bases at V and 0 bases at J, with 21 bases in the middle. The CDR3: CAWTSTYWGAANTGELFF. In DNA, the CDR3 is TGTGCCTGGACTTCTACTTACTGGGGGGCCGCGAACACCGGGGAGCTGTTTTTT. The whole variable domain, remainder taken from reference TRBV30 and TRBJ2-2, is SQTIHQWPATLVQPVGSPLSLECTVEGTSNPNLYWYRQAAGRGLQLLFYSVGIGQISSEVPQNLSASRPQDRQFILSSKKLLLSDSGFYLCAWTSTYWGAANTGELFFGEGSRLTVL.

The gene calls are TRBV6-1 and TRBJ2-5, with D perhaps TRBD2 (6 bases). The CDR3 length is 15 residues. V lost 0 bases and J 1 base, leaving 9 bases between the germline ends. Germline CDR1 MNHNS, CDR2 SASEGT. The DNA of the CDR3 is TGTGCCAGCAGTGAAGCGGCGGGGTCCCAAGAGACCCAGTACTTC. This gives the protein CASSEAAGSQETQYF.

The gene calls are TRBV11-3 and TRBJ2-1, with a weak D call TRBD2 (6 bases). Trimming removed 1 base at V and 6 bases at J, with 7 bases between. This CDR3 has 13 residues. Germline loops: CDR1 SGHNT, CDR2 YENEEA. The CDR3 region is CASSLGTINEQFF. The CDR3, as DNA: TGTGCCAGCAGCTTAGGGACTATCAATGAGCAGTTCTTC.

The chain uses TRBV7-2 and TRBJ1-6; TRBD1 is a possible D gene (5 bases). Germline assignment: CDR1 SGHTA and CDR2 FQGNSA. This CDR3 has 13 residues. V dropped 7 bases and J dropped 11 bases, with 15 bases sitting between them. CDR3 region: CASKVGGSAPLHF. CDR3 nucleotide sequence: TGTGCCAGCAAGGTCGGGGGATCCGCACCCCTCCACTTT.

This clone was counted between two and nine times. The V call is TRBV7-2, the J call TRBJ2-3; no firm D call. Trimming removed 2 bases from V and 1 base from J, with 10 bases in between. Germline V lookup: CDR1 SGHTA, CDR2 FQGNSA. The CDR3 extends over 15 amino acids. CDR3 amino acids: CASSLTVFGTDTQYF. CDR3 bases: TGTGCCAGCAGCTTAACCGTGTTTGGCACAGATACGCAGTATTTT. Full variable domain (outside the CDR3, taken from reference TRBV7-2 and TRBJ2-3): GAGVSQSPSNKVTEKGKDVELRCDPISGHTALYWYRQSLGQGLEFLIYFQGNSAPDKSGLPSDRFSAERTGGSVSTLTIQRTQQEDSAVYLCASSLTVFGTDTQYFGPGTRLTVL.